These 29 T cell receptor beta chains originate from one sample sequenced in a study of CD8 T cells in ankylosing spondylitis (dated by TCRdb to about 2017). Receptors were amplified or captured by 5' RACE. These reads were obtained on an Illumina HiSeq 2500. TCRdb trimmed public reads at Q25 via fastp, called clones via MiXCR and kept in-frame beta chains. Duplicate CDR3 protein sequences are folded into a single record with the most common DNA and genes. The sample table holds some 200,000 distinct CDR3 sequences, of which more than 10% were seen once. Together, the top ten hold 15% to 20% of the sample. The source material was blood, either unsorted or a sorted T cell fraction (not recorded which). These receptors came from a male donor with ankylosing spondylitis or in good health (not recorded which).

This clonotype was recorded many times. J is TRBJ1-1 and V is TRBV4-2; D is possibly TRBD1 (6 bases). Trimming pared 0 bases from V and 0 bases from J, leaving 11 bases between. Germline V gives CDR1 LGHNA, CDR2 YNFKEQ. The CDR3 loop spans 16 amino acids. The CDR3 bases are TGTGCCAGCAGCCAAGAAGGGGGGGTAATGAACACTGAAGCTTTCTTT. The encoded protein is CASSQEGGVMNTEAFF.

At least ten counts were recorded for this clonotype. The genes are TRBV19 and TRBJ2-6; TRBD1 is a possible D gene (5 bases). Per the germline V gene, CDR1 is LNHDA and CDR2 is SQIVND (reference sequence). There are 16 residues in the CDR3. Trimming took off 5 bases at V and 0 bases at J, with 11 bases between the two ends. The CDR3 loop is CASSPPGYSGANVLTF. The CDR3 DNA sequence: TGTGCCAGTAGTCCCCCAGGGTACTCTGGGGCCAACGTCCTGACTTTC.

The chain combines TRBV6-1 with TRBJ1-2; D is undetermined. V was cut by 0 bases and J by 8 bases, with 7 bases left in between. Germline lookup yields CDR1 MNHNS and CDR2 SASEGT. The CDR3 runs 12 residues. CDR3 sequence: CASSEALLGYTF. CDR3 sequence (DNA): TGTGCCAGCAGTGAAGCGTTGCTGGGCTACACCTTC.

This clonotype was found a few times. This sequence joins TRBV10-2 and TRBJ2-1; TRBD2 agrees at 7 bases. This CDR3 is built from 13 residues. V trimming: 4 bases; J trimming: 5 bases; junction bases outside the gene matches: 2. Germline V gene lookup returns CDR1 WSHSY and CDR2 SAAADI. The CDR3 protein is CASSVRENNEQFF. The DNA for the CDR3 is TGCGCCAGCAGTGTGCGGGAGAACAATGAGCAGTTCTTC.

This chain uses TRBV7-9 with TRBJ2-3; 10 positions match TRBD2. Trimming removed 5 bases from V and 0 bases from J; junction bases left unmatched: 2. CDR1 and CDR2 (germline): SEHNR, FQNEAQ (reference sequence). The CDR3 has 15 residues. The CDR3 spells CASSPSGGSTDTQYF. The DNA of the CDR3 is TGTGCCAGCAGCCCTAGCGGGGGTAGCACAGATACGCAGTATTTT.

The rearrangement joins TRBV6-1 to TRBJ2-7; D could derive from TRBD1 or TRBD2 (6 bases each). This CDR3 has 12 amino acids. The ends were cut back, 7 bases at V and 2 bases at J, with 9 bases in the middle. CDR1 MNHNS and CDR2 SASEGT come from the germline V gene. DNA for the CDR3: TGTGCCAGCATTGGGGGGCCCTACGAGCAGTACTTC. Protein: CASIGGPYEQYF.

This clonotype was recorded a few times. This chain joins TRBV19 and TRBJ2-1, with 8 bases aligning to TRBD1. Germline V gene data show CDR1 as LNHDA and CDR2 as SQIVND (reference sequence). CDR3 length equals 16 residues. The junction had 12 bases not matched to a gene; V was cut back by 3 bases and J by 8 bases. CDR3 amino acids: CASSIGQGRGKYEQFF. The CDR3 DNA follows: TGTGCCAGTAGTATCGGACAGGGAAGGGGAAAGTATGAGCAGTTCTTC. The full variable domain, rest sourced from reference TRBV19 and TRBJ2-1, is DGGITQSPKYLFRKEGQNVTLSCEQNLNHDAMYWYRQDPGQGLRLIYYSQIVNDFQKGDIAEGYSVSREKKESFPLTVTSAQKNPTAFYLCASSIGQGRGKYEQFFGPGTRLTVL.

The V call is TRBV6-5, the J call TRBJ2-7; D remains unclear. The CDR3 has 12 amino acids. CDR1 MNHEY and CDR2 SVGAGI come from the germline V gene. V was clipped by 6 bases and J by 5 bases, with 11 bases between them. CDR3 protein: CASSTLNDEQYF. As DNA, the CDR3 is TGTGCCAGCAGCACACTTAACGACGAGCAGTACTTC.

This clonotype was seen only a few times. This chain uses TRBV30 with TRBJ2-7; perhaps TRBD1 as D (6 bases). This CDR3 is built from 14 residues. CDR1 and CDR2 (germline): GTSNPN, SVGIG (reference sequence). Trimming shortened V by 3 bases and J by 5 bases, and 17 bases separated the two germline ends. CDR3 in DNA: TGTGCCTGGAGCGCTATCCGACAGGCTGACGAGCAGTACTTC. It translates to CAWSAIRQADEQYF.

The genes are TRBV30 and TRBJ2-2; 11 positions agree with TRBD2. Germline V lookup: CDR1 GTSNPN, CDR2 SVGIG (reference sequence). Losses at the gene ends were 4 bases for V and 6 bases for J; bases not matched to a gene: 4. The CDR3 runs 14 residues. For the CDR3, the DNA is TGTGCCTGGACGCTAGCGGGAGGTCCCGGGGAGCTGTTTTTT. Translation: CAWTLAGGPGELFF.

V is TRBV20-1 and J is TRBJ2-7; D tentatively fits TRBD1 or TRBD2 (6 bases each). Deletions cut 6 bases from V and 6 bases from J, with 15 bases between. Germline CDR1 and CDR2: DFQATT and SNEGSKA (reference sequence). The CDR3 sequence is 12 residues long. The chain's CDR3 is CSAGQGTLEQYF. Written as DNA, the CDR3 is TGCAGTGCGGGACAAGGGACTCTCGAGCAGTACTTC.

This clonotype appeared a few times. This rearrangement joins TRBV2 to TRBJ1-5, with 8 positions matching TRBD1. The CDR3 runs to 13 residues. CDR1 is SNHLY, CDR2 FYNNEI, per germline. V was pared by 7 bases and J by 4 bases, with 3 bases of the junction left unmatched. The CDR3 reads CASTRDRNQPQHF. DNA of the CDR3: TGTGCCAGCACTAGGGACAGGAATCAGCCCCAGCATTTT.

This clonotype was seen more than once but under ten times. The chain uses TRBV20-1 and TRBJ2-1; 7 bases fit TRBD2. The CDR3 loop spans 16 amino acids. The germline V gene encodes CDR1 DFQATT and CDR2 SNEGSKA (reference sequence). V was pared by 5 bases and J by 4 bases, with 14 bases of the junction left unmatched. The CDR3 region has the DNA TGCAGTGCTTTAAGGGCGGGCGGGGGAAAATACAATGAGCAGTTCTTC. Translating it yields CSALRAGGGKYNEQFF.

The chain carries TRBV19 and TRBJ2-5; a weak D match, TRBD2 (5 bases). Per germline, CDR1 LNHDA and CDR2 SQIVND (reference sequence). V was clipped by 6 bases and J by 5 bases, with 7 bases between them. The CDR3 is 11 residues long. CDR3 DNA: TGTGCCAGTAGCGGGGATGAGACCCAGTACTTC. Translated, it gives CASSGDETQYF.

This chain uses TRBV2 with TRBJ1-4, with D tentatively TRBD1 (5 bases). CDR3 length equals 13 residues. V lost 11 bases and J 8 bases, leaving 18 bases between the germline ends. Germline V gene lookup returns CDR1 SNHLY and CDR2 FYNNEI. The CDR3 is CAAQRGLGEKLFF. DNA of the CDR3: TGTGCCGCGCAACGGGGGTTAGGCGAAAAACTGTTTTTT.

The chain employs TRBV4-1 and TRBJ2-7; 9 nucleotides line up with TRBD2. The CDR3 totals 15 residues. Germline CDR1 and CDR2: MGHRA and YSYEKL. Trimming cost V 0 bases and J 4 bases; bases outside gene matches: 4. CDR3 nucleotides: TGCGCCAGCAGCCAAGAGACGCTAGCGGGGTACGAGCAGTACTTC. As protein: CASSQETLAGYEQYF.

J is TRBJ2-3 and V is TRBV7-8; tentatively, D is TRBD2 (5 bases). This CDR3 comprises 13 residues. Germline loops: CDR1 SGHVS, CDR2 FQNEAQ. Trimming shortened V by 1 base and J by 6 bases, and 8 bases separated the two germline ends. CDR3 bases: TGTGCCAGCAGCTTAGTCGGGGAGGATACGCAGTATTTT. It specifies CASSLVGEDTQYF.

The chain uses TRBV3-1 and TRBJ2-7; the D call may be TRBD1 or TRBD2 (5 bases each). CDR1 is LGHDT and CDR2 is YNNKEL in the germline V gene (reference sequence). The V gene lost 3 bases and the J gene lost 6 bases, with 21 bases spanning the gap. This CDR3 contains 16 residues. The CDR3 loop reads CASSQGRDQLPLEQYF. As DNA, the CDR3 is TGTGCCAGCAGCCAGGGCCGGGACCAGCTCCCCCTCGAGCAGTACTTC.

This clonotype was observed at least ten times. The chain uses TRBV12-3 or TRBV12-4 and TRBJ2-1; D unresolved. V was trimmed by 1 base and J by 3 bases, leaving 7 bases between them. The CDR3 runs 14 residues. CDR3: CASSLGSDYNEQFF. CDR3 nucleotides: TGTGCCAGCAGTTTAGGGTCGGACTACAATGAGCAGTTCTTC.

The chain recombines TRBV2 with TRBJ1-5; tentatively, D is TRBD1 (5 bases). V was clipped by 3 bases and J by 0 bases, with 18 bases between them. The germline gives CDR1 SNHLY, CDR2 FYNNEI. The CDR3 is 18 amino acids. The DNA for the CDR3 is TGTGCCAGCAGTGAGGGGCCCTCAGGATTTTATAGCAATCAGCCCCAGCATTTT. Translated: CASSEGPSGFYSNQPQHF.

This clonotype was counted a few times. This chain joins TRBV5-5 and TRBJ2-7, with 7 bases lining up with TRBD2. CDR3 length: 13 amino acids. Germline CDR1 SGHKS, CDR2 YYEKEE (reference sequence). The CDR3 spells CVNRHLGGVEQYF. DNA for the CDR3: TGTGTAAACCGACACTTGGGGGGGGTCGAGCAGTACTTC.

This clonotype was seen at least ten times. The chain links TRBV5-1 to TRBJ2-4; D may be TRBD1 (5 bases). Germline assignment: CDR1 SGHRS and CDR2 YFSETQ. The V end lost 0 bases, the J end lost 8 bases, and 15 bases lay between the germline ends. This CDR3 contains 15 residues. CDR3 amino acids: CASSLGWQGADIQYF. Here the CDR3 DNA reads TGCGCCAGCAGCTTGGGGTGGCAGGGTGCGGACATTCAGTACTTC.

This clonotype occurred many times. The V gene is TRBV12-3 or TRBV12-4, the J gene TRBJ1-3; D unclear. The length of the CDR3 is 12 residues. Trimming removed 6 bases at V and 5 bases at J, with 8 bases between. CDR3 DNA sequence: TGTGCCAGCAGCCTGAATAGAAACACCATATATTTT. It translates to CASSLNRNTIYF.

This clonotype was observed a handful of times. The gene calls are TRBV4-1 and TRBJ1-1, with D possibly being TRBD1 (5 bases). Trimming pared 2 bases from V and 0 bases from J, leaving 13 bases between. Germline CDR1 reads MGHRA; CDR2 reads YSYEKL. The CDR3 extends over 16 amino acids. Here the CDR3 DNA reads TGCGCCAGCAGCCAATTAGGCGCACAGGTGAACACTGAAGCTTTCTTT. Translating gives CASSQLGAQVNTEAFF.

This clonotype was seen a few times. The chain combines TRBV20-1 with TRBJ2-7, with 8 bases fitting TRBD2. The germline V gene encodes CDR1 DFQATT and CDR2 SNEGSKA (reference sequence). CDR3 length equals 17 residues. With 3 bases clipped from V and 2 bases from J, the junction kept 15 bases outside the gene matches. DNA for the CDR3: TGCAGTGCTAGGGAGGCCCCCCCGACTAGCGCTGCCTACGAGCAGTACTTC. This encodes CSAREAPPTSAAYEQYF.

This clonotype was recorded at least ten times. The chain employs TRBV29-1 and TRBJ2-5; D is ambiguous. Trimming left V 8 bases short and J 4 bases short, with 14 bases between. Germline V CDR1 and CDR2: SQVTM, ANQGSEA. The CDR3 loop spans 12 amino acids. The CDR3 loop reads CSHWVPVETQYF. CDR3 nucleotides: TGCAGCCACTGGGTCCCAGTAGAGACCCAGTACTTC.

The rearrangement uses TRBV29-1 and TRBJ1-2, with 11 nucleotides matching TRBD1. Trimming at V came to 3 bases and at J to 8 bases, leaving 14 bases not matched to a gene. The germline CDR1 and CDR2 sequences are SQVTM and ANQGSEA. The CDR3 contains 16 residues. In DNA form, the CDR3 reads TGCAGCGTTGACCTTACCGGGACAGGGGGTTTCCAGGGCTACACCTTC. It is translated as CSVDLTGTGGFQGYTF. Filled out from reference TRBV29-1 and TRBJ1-2, the complete variable domain reads SAVISQKPSRDICQRGTSLTIQCQVDSQVTMMFWYRQQPGQSLTLIATANQGSEATYESGFVIDKFPISRPNLTFSTLTVSNMSPEDSSIYLCSVDLTGTGGFQGYTFGSGTRLTVV.

The chain uses TRBV2 and TRBJ2-1, with D possibly TRBD2 on 7 matching bases. Trimming shortened V by 8 bases and J by 5 bases, and 22 bases separated the two germline ends. The CDR3 has 16 amino acids. Germline CDR1 and CDR2: SNHLY and FYNNEI. The CDR3 DNA is TGTGCCAGCCAAAAAGAGGGGGGGGCCTTCGACAATGAGCAGTTCTTC. Translation: CASQKEGGAFDNEQFF.

The chain is built from TRBV2 and TRBJ2-1, with a weak D call TRBD2 (6 bases). Germline-derived CDR1 and CDR2 are SNHLY and FYNNEI. This CDR3 is built from 13 residues. V shed 7 bases and J shed 7 bases, with 14 bases lying between them. The CDR3 protein is CASMRGGYNEQFF. DNA of the CDR3: TGTGCCAGCATGCGGGGAGGTTATAATGAGCAGTTCTTC.